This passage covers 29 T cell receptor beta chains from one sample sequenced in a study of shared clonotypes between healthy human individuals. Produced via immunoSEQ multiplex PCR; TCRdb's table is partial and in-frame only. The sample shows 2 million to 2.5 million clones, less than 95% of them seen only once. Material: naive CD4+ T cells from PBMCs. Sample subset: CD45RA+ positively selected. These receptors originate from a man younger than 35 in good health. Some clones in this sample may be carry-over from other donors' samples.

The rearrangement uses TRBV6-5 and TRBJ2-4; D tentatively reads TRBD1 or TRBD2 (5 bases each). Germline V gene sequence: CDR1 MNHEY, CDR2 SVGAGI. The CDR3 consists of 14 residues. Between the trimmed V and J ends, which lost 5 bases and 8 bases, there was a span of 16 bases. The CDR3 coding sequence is TGTGCCAGCAGTAAGGGACCTCGAAGGGACATTCAGTACTTC. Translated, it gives CASSKGPRRDIQYF.

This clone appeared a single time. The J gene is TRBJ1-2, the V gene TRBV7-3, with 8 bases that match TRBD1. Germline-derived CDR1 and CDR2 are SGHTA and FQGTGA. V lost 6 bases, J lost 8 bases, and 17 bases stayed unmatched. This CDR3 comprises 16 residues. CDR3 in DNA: TGTGCCAGCAGACGCTTGGCGGTTCAGGGGGCGGAAGGCTACACCTTC. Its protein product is CASRRLAVQGAEGYTF.

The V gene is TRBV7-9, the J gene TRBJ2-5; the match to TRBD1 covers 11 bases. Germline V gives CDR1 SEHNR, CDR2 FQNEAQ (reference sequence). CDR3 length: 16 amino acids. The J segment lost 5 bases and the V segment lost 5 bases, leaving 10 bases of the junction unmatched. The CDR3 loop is CASSSWTGGIGETQYF. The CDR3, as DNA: TGTGCCAGCAGCAGCTGGACAGGGGGCATCGGTGAGACCCAGTACTTC.

DNA for the CDR3: TGTGCCAGTCTAGCGGCAGGGGGCCTTGGCTACACCTTC. It specifies CASLAAGGLGYTF. The V call is TRBV6-5, the J call TRBJ1-2; 8 bases line up with TRBD1. The CDR3 contains 13 residues. Germline V CDR1 and CDR2: MNHEY, SVGAGI. V was pared by 9 bases and J by 7 bases, with 10 bases of the junction left unmatched.

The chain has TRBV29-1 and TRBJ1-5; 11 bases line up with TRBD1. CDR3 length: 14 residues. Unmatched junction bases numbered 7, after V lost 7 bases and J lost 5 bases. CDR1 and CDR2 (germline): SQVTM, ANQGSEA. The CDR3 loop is CSAVDRGRDQPQHF. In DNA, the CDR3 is TGCAGCGCCGTGGACAGGGGGCGCGATCAGCCCCAGCATTTT.

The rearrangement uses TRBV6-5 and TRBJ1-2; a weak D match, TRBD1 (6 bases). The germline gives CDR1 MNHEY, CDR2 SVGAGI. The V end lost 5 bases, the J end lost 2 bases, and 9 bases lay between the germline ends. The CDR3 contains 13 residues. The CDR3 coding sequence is TGTGCCAGCAGTCTAGGGGGAAACTATGGCTACACCTTC. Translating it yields CASSLGGNYGYTF.

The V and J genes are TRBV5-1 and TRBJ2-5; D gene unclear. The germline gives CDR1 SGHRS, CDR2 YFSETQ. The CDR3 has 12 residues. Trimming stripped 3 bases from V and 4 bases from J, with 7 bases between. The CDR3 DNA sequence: TGCGCCAGCAGCTGGAGTGTAGAGACCCAGTACTTC. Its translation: CASSWSVETQYF.

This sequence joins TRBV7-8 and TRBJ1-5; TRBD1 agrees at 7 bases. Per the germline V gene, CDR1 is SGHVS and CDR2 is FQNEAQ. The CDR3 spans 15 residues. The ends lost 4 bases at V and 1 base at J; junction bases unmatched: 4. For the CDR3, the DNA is TGTGCCAGCAGCTGGCAACAGGGGAGCAATCAGCCCCAGCATTTT. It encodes CASSWQQGSNQPQHF.

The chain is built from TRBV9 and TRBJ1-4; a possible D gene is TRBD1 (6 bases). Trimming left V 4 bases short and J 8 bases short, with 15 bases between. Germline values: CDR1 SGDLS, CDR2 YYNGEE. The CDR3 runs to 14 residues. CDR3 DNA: TGTGCCAGCAGCCAAACACAGGGAGGGGAAAAACTGTTTTTT. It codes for CASSQTQGGEKLFF.

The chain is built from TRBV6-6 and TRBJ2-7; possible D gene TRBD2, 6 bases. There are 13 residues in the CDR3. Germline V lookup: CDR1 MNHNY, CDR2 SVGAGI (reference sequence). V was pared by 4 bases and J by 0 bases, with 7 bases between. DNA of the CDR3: TGTGCCAGCAGTTCTAGCGACTCCTACGAGCAGTACTTC. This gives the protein CASSSSDSYEQYF.

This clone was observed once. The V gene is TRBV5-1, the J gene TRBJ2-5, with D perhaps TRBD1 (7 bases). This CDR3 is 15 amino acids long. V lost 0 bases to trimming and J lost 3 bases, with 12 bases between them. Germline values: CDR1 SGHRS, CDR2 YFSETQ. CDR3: CASSLDPGGKETQYF. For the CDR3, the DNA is TGCGCCAGCAGCTTGGACCCAGGGGGGAAAGAGACCCAGTACTTC.

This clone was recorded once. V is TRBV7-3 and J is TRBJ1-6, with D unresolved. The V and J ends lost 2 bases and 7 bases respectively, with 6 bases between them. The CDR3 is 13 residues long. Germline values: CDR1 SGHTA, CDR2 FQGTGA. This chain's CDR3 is CASSLSPNSPLHF. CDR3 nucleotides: TGTGCCAGCAGCTTATCCCCAAATTCACCCCTCCACTTT. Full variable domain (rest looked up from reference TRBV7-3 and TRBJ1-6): GAGVSQTPSNKVTEKGKYVELRCDPISGHTALYWYRQSLGQGPEFLIYFQGTGAADDSGLPNDRFFAVRPEGSVSTLKIQRTERGDSAVYLCASSLSPNSPLHFGNGTRLTVT.

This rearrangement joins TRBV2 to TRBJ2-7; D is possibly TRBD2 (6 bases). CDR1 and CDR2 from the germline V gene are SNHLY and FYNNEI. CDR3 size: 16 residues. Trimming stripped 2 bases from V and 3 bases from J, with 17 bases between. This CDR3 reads CASSETPGRTHYEQYF. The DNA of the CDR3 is TGTGCCAGCAGTGAAACCCCAGGGAGGACCCACTACGAGCAGTACTTC.

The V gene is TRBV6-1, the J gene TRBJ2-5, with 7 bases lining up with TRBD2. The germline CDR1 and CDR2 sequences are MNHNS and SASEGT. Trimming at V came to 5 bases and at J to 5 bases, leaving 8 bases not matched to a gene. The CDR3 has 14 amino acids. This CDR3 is CASSPGGSLETQYF. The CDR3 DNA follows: TGTGCCAGCAGTCCCGGCGGGAGTTTGGAGACCCAGTACTTC.

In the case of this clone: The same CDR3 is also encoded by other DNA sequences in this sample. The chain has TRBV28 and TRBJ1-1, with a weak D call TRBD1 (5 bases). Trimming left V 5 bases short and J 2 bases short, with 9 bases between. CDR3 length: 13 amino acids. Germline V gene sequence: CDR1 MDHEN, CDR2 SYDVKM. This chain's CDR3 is CASSRDLNTEAFF. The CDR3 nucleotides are TGTGCCAGCAGTCGGGACCTCAACACTGAAGCTTTCTTT.

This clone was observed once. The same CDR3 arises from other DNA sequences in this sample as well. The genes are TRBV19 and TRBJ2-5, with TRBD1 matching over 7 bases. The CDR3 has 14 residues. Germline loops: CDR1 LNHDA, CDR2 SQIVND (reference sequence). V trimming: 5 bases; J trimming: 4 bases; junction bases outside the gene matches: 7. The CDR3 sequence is CASSPTGSGETQYF. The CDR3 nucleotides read TGTGCCAGTAGTCCGACAGGGTCGGGAGAGACCCAGTACTTC.

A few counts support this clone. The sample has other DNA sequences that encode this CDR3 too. This CDR3 is CASSYDRSYGYTF. CDR3 DNA: TGTGCCAGCAGTTATGACAGATCGTATGGCTACACCTTC. The V gene is TRBV6-5, the J gene TRBJ1-2; D is possibly TRBD1 (5 bases). The germline V gene has CDR1 MNHEY and CDR2 SVGAGI. The CDR3 contains 13 residues. V dropped 3 bases and J dropped 5 bases, with 10 bases sitting between them.

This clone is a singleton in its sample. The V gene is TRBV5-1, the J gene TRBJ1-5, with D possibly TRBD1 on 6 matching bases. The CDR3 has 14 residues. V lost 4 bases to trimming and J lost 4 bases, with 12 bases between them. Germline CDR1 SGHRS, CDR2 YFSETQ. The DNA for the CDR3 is TGCGCCAGCAGCGGGAACAGGGCTAATCAGCCCCAGCATTTT. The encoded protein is CASSGNRANQPQHF.

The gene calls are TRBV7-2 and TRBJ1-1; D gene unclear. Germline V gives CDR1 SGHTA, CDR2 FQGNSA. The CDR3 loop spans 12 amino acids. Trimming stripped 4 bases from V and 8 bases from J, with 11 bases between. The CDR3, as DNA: TGTGCCAGCAGCTCTGTTGGGGTAGAAGCTTTCTTT. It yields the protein CASSSVGVEAFF.

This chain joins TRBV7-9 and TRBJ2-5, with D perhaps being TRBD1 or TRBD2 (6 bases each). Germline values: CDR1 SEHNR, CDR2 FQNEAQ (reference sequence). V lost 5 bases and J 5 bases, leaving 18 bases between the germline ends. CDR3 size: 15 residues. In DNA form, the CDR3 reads TGTGCCAGCAGCAGCAGGGGCGGGATGTCGGAGACCCAGTACTTC. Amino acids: CASSSRGGMSETQYF.

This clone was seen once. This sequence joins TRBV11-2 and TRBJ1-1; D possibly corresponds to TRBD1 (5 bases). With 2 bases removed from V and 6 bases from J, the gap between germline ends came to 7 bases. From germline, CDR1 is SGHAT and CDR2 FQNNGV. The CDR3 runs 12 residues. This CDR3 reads CASSLPRAEAFF. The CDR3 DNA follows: TGTGCCAGCAGCTTACCCAGGGCTGAAGCTTTCTTT.

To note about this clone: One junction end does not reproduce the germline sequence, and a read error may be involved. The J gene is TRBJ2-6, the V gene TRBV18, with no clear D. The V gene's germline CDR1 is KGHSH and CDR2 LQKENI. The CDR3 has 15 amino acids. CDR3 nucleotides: TGTGCCAGCACACCACCCGTCCAGATTCCAAGCGTCCTGACTTTC. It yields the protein CASTPPVQIPSVLTF.

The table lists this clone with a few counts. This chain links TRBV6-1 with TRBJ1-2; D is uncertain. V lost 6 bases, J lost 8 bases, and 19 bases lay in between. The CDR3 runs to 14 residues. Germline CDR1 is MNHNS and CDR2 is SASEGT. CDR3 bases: TGTGCCAGCAGCTTCGTGACCCGAGGGAAGGGCTACACCTTC. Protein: CASSFVTRGKGYTF.

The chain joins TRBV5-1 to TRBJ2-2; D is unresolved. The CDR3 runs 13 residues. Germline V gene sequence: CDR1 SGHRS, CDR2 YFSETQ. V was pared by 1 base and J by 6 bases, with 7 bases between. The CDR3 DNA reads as TGCGCCAGCAGCTTGCCCAATTCCGGGGAGCTGTTTTTT. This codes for CASSLPNSGELFF.

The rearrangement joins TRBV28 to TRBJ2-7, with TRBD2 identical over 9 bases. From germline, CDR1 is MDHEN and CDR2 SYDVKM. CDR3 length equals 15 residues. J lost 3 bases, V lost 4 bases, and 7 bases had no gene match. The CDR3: CASSSLAGDLYEQYF. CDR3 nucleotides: TGTGCCAGCAGTTCTTTAGCGGGGGACCTCTACGAGCAGTACTTC.

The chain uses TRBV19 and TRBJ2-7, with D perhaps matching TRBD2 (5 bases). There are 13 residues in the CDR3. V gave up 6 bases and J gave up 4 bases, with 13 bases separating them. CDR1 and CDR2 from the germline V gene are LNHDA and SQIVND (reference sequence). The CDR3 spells CASSSGAAYEQYF. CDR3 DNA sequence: TGTGCCAGTAGCAGCGGTGCTGCGTACGAGCAGTACTTC.

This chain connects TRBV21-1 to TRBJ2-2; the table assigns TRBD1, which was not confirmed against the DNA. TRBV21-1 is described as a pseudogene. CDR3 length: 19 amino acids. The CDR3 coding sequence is TGTGCCAGCAGCACAAACGAGGGGCCGGGACAGGCGAACACCGGGGAGCTGTTTTTT. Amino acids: CASSTNEGPGQANTGELFF.

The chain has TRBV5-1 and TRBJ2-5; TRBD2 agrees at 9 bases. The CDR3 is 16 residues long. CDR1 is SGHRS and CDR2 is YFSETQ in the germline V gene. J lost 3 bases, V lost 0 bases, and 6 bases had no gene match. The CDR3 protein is CASSLGLAGTKETQYF. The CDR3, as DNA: TGCGCCAGCAGCTTGGGGCTAGCGGGGACGAAAGAGACCCAGTACTTC.

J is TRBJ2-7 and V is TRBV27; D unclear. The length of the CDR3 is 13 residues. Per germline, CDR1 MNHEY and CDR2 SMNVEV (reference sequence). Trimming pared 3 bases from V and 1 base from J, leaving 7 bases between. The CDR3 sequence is CASSLIGSYEQYF. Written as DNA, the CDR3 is TGTGCCAGCAGTTTGATAGGGTCCTACGAGCAGTACTTC.